This TCR beta chain was sequenced during a study of blood T cell repertoires in COVID-19. Generated by immunoSEQ multiplex PCR, the TCRdb table keeps only in-frame clones and is missing some. The sample holds 150,000 or so clones, around 87% seen once. J gave up 5 bases and V 2 bases, and 3 bases lay outside the gene matches. The germline CDR1 and CDR2 sequences are SGHNT and YYREEE (reference sequence). CDR3 length: 14 residues. The rearrangement joins TRBV5-4 to TRBJ2-5; 10 positions agree with TRBD2. The sequenced sample was peripheral blood. The TCR comes from an elderly man with acute or convalescent COVID-19. CDR3 DNA: TGTGCCAGCAGCTTTCAGCGGGGGGGTGAGACCCAGTACTTC. It is translated as CASSFQRGGETQYF.